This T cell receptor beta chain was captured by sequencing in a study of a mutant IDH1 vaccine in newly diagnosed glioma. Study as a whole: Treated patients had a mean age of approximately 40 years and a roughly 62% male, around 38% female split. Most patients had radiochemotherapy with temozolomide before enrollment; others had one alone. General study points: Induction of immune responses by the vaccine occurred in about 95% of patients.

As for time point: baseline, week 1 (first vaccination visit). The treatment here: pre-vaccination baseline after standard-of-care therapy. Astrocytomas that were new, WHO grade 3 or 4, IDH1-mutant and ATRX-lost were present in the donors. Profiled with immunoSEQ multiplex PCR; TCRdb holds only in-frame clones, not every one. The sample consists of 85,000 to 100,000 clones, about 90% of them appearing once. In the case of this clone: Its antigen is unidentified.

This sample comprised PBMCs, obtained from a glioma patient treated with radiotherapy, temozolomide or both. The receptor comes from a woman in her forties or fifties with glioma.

The CDR3 DNA reads as TGCAGCTCCGGGAGGGGAGGGGAGCAGTACTTC. Translating it yields CSSGRGGEQYF. V is TRBV29-1 and J is TRBJ2-7; 8 bases are shared with TRBD2. The CDR3 is made up of 11 amino acids. From germline, CDR1 is SQVTM and CDR2 ANQGSEA. V gave up 8 bases and J gave up 7 bases; unmatched junction bases: 7.